This TCR beta chain was sequenced during a study of blood T cell repertoires in COVID-19. Germline CDR1 and CDR2: LNHDA and SQIVND (reference sequence). The germline V and J ends were trimmed by 2 bases and 5 bases, with 12 bases remaining between them. The CDR3 loop spans 14 amino acids. Libraries were prepared by immunoSEQ multiplex PCR; TCRdb keeps only in-frame clonotypes and omits some of them. This sample has fewer than 300,000 clones, with more than 65% found just once. The rearrangement joins TRBV19 to TRBJ2-5, with D possibly being TRBD2 (7 bases). This TCR was sampled from a woman aged 18-29 years with acute or convalescent COVID-19. What was sequenced was peripheral blood. The CDR3 sequence: CASSIRGGPETQYF. The DNA of the CDR3 is TGTGCCAGTAGTATAAGGGGGGGCCCGGAGACCCAGTACTTC.